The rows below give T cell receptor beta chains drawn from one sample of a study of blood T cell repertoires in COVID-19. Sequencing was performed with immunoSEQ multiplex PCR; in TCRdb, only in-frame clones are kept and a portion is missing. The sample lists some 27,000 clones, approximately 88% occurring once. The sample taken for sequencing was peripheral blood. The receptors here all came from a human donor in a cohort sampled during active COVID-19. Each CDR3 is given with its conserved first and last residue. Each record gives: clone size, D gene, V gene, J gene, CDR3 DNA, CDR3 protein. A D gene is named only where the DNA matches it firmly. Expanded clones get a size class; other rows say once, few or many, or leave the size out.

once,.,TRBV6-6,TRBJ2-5,TGTGCCAGCAACCCAGCACGCGGCGGGGAGACCCAGTACTTC,CASNPARGGETQYF
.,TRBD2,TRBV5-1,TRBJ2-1,TGCGCCAGCAGCTTGGTAGCGGGGGGACACAATGAGCAGTTCTTC,CASSLVAGGHNEQFF
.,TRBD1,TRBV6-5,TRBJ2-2,TGTGCCAGCAGCCTCGACAGGGGCCACACCGGGGAGCTGTTTTTT,CASSLDRGHTGELFF
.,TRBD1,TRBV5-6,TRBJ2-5,TGTGCCAGCACCCAACAGGGGGTATCCCTGGTCCAGTACTTC,CASTQQGVSLVQYF
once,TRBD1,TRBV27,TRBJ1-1,TGTGCCAGCAGTCCGGCAGGGACAGGGGGGGCTAAAGAAGCTTTCTTT,CASSPAGTGGAKEAFF
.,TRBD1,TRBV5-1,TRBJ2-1,TGCGCCAGCAGCTTGGCGGGGTCAGGGGGTTACAATGAGCAGTTCTTC,CASSLAGSGGYNEQFF
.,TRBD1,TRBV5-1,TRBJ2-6,TGCGCCAGCAGCTCCCCGACAGGGGCTGGGGCCAACGTCCTGACTTTC,CASSSPTGAGANVLTF
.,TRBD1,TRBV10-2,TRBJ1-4,TGCGCCAGCATGCGACAGGGGGCTCGAGTCGAAAAACTGTTTTTT,CASMRQGARVEKLFF
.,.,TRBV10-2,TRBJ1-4,TGCGCCAGCAGTGAGTCAGGGGGTAGTGAAAAACTGTTTTTT,CASSESGGSEKLFF
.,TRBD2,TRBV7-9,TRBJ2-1,TGTGCCAGCAGCTTGGCGGGAGGGCCCCATGAGCAGTTCTTC,CASSLAGGPHEQFF
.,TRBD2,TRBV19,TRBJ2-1,TGTGCCAGTAGTATCGTAGCGGGGTCCTACAATGAGCAGTTCTTC,CASSIVAGSYNEQFF
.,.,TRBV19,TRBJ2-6,TGTGCCAGTAGTTTACACTCTGGGGCCAACGTCCTGACTTTC,CASSLHSGANVLTF
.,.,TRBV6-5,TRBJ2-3,TGTGCCAGCAGTTACTCGAAGCTTGTACTCACAGATACGCAGTATTTT,CASSYSKLVLTDTQYF
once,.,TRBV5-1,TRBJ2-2,TGCGCCAGCAAACAGGAGAACACCGGGGAGCTGTTTTTT,CASKQENTGELFF
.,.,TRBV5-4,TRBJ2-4,TGTGCCAGCAGCTCCGGACAGGCCAAAAACATTCAGTACTTC,CASSSGQAKNIQYF
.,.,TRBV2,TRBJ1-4,TGTGCCAGCAGTGAATTCTTACTCATTGCAACTAATGAAAAACTGTTTTTT,CASSEFLLIATNEKLFF
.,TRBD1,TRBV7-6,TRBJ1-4,TGTGCCAGCAGCGCCGGGACAGATTATTCAACTAATGAAAAACTGTTTTTT,CASSAGTDYSTNEKLFF
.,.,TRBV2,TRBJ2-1,TGTGCCAGCAGCGTTACTCTAGAAAACAATGAGCAGTTCTTC,CASSVTLENNEQFF
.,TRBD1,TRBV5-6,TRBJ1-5,TGTGCCAGCAGCGGGACAGGAGGCAATCAGCCCCAGCATTTT,CASSGTGGNQPQHF
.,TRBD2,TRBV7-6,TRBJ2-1,TGTGCCAGCAGCTCCCGTTATAGCGGGAGCTCCTACAATGAGCAGTTCTTC,CASSSRYSGSSYNEQFF
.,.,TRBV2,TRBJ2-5,TGTGCCAGCACTTCAGGATTCCAAGAGACCCAGTACTTC,CASTSGFQETQYF
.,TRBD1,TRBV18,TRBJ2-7,TGTGCCAGCTCGCTAGGGGGCAGGGGGAACGAGCAGTACTTC,CASSLGGRGNEQYF
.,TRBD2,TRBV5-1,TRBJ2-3,TGCGCCAGCAGCTTGGCTCTAGCGGGAGCAGATACGCAGTATTTT,CASSLALAGADTQYF
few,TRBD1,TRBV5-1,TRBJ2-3,TGCGCCAGCAGCCCATTAGGGGGACAGGGAAGAGATACGCAGTATTTT,CASSPLGGQGRDTQYF
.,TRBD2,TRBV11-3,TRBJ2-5,TGTGCCAGCAGCTTAGGGGCCGGGACTAGCTTTCCAAACCAAGAGACCCAGTACTTC,CASSLGAGTSFPNQETQYF
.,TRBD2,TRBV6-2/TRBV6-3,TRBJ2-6,TGTGCCAGCAGTTCTTATATCTGGCTGCGGGAGGGCCCTGGGGCCAACGTCCTGACTTTC,CASSSYIWLREGPGANVLTF
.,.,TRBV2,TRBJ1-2,TGTGCCAGCAAGAGAGGAGTTAACTATGGCTACACCTTC,CASKRGVNYGYTF